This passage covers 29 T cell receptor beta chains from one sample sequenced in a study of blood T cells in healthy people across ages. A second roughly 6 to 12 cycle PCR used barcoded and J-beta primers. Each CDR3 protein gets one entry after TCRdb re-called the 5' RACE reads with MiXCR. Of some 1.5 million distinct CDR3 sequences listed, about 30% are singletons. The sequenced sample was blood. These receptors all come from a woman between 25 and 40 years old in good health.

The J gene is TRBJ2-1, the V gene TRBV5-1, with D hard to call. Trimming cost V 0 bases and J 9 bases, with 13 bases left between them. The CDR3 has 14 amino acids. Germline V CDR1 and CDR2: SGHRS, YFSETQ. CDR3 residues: CASSLAVAVGEQFF. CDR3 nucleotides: TGCGCCAGCAGCTTGGCCGTGGCCGTTGGTGAGCAGTTCTTC.

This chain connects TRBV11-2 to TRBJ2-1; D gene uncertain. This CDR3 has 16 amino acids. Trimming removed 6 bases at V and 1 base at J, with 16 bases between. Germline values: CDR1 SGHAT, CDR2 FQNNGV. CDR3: CASSSYKERSYNEQFF. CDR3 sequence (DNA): TGTGCCAGCAGTTCCTACAAGGAGAGGTCCTACAATGAGCAGTTCTTC.

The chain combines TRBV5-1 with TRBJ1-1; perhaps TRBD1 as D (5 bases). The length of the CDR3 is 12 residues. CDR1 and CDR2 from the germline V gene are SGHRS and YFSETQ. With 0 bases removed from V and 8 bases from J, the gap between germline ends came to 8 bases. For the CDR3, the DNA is TGCGCCAGCAGCTTGGGAGGGGAAGAAGCTTTCTTT. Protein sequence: CASSLGGEEAFF.

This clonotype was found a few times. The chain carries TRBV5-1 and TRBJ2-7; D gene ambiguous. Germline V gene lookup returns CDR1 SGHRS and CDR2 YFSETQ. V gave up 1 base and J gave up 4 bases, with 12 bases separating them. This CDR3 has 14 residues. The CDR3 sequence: CASSLNTAFYEQYF. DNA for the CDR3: TGCGCCAGCAGCTTGAACACGGCATTTTACGAGCAGTACTTC.

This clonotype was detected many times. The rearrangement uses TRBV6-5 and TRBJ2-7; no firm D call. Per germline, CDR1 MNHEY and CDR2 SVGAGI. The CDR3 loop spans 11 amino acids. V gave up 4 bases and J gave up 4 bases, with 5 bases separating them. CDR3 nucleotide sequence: TGTGCCAGCAGTTCTTGGTACGAGCAGTACTTC. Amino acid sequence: CASSSWYEQYF.

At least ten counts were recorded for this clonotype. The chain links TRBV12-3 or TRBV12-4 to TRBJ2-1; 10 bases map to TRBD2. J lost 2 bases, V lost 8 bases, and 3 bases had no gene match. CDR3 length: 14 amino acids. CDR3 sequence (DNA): TGTGCCAGCCGTACTAGCGGGGCCTACAATGAGCAGTTCTTC. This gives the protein CASRTSGAYNEQFF.

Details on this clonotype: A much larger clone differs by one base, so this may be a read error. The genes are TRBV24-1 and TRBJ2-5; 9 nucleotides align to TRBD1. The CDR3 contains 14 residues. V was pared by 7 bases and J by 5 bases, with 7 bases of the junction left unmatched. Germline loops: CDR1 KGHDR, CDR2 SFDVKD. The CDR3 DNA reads TGTGCCACCAGGGAGGGACAGGGACTGGAGACCCAGTACTTC. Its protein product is CATREGQGLETQYF.

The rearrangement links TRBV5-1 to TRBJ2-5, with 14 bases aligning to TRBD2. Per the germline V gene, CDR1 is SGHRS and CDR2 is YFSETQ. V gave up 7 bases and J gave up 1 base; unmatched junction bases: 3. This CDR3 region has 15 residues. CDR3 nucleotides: TGCGCCAGCCGGACTAGCGGGAGGTCCCAAGAGACCCAGTACTTC. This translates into CASRTSGRSQETQYF.

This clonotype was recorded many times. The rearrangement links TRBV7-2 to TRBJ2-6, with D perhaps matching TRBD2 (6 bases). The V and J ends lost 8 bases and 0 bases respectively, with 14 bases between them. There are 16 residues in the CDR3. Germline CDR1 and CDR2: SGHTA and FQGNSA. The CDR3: CASRDPGDSGANVLTF. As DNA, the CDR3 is TGTGCCAGCCGAGATCCGGGAGACTCTGGGGCCAACGTCCTGACTTTC.

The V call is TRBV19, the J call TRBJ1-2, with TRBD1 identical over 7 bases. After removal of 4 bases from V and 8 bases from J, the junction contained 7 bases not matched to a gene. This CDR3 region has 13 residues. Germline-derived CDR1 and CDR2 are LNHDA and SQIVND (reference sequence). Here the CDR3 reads CASSTGTEFGYTF. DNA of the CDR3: TGTGCCAGTAGTACCGGGACAGAGTTCGGCTACACCTTC.

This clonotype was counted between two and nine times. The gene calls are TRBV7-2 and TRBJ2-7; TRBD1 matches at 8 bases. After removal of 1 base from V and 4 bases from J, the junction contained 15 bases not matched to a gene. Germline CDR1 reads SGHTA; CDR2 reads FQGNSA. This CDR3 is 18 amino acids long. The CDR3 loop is CASSLGATGDNLFYEQYF. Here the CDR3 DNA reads TGTGCCAGCAGCTTAGGGGCGACAGGGGATAACTTGTTTTACGAGCAGTACTTC.

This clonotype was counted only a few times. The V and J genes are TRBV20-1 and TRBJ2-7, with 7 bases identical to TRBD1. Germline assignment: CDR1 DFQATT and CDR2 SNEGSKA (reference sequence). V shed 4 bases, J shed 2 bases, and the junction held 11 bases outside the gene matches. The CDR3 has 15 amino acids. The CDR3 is CSANKDWTGPYEQYF. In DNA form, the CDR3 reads TGCAGTGCTAACAAAGACTGGACAGGCCCCTACGAGCAGTACTTC.

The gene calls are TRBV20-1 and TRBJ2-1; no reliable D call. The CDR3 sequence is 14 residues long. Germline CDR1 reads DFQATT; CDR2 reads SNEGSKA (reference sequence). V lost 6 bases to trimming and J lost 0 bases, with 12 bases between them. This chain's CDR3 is CSAAFAPSYNEQFF. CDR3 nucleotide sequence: TGCAGTGCCGCATTCGCGCCCTCCTACAATGAGCAGTTCTTC.

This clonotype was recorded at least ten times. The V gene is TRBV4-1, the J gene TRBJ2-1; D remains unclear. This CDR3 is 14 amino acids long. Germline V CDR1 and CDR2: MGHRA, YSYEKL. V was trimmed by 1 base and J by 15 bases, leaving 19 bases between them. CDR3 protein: CASSQVEVLGWVFF. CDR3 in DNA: TGCGCCAGCAGCCAAGTAGAGGTTCTGGGGTGGGTGTTCTTC.

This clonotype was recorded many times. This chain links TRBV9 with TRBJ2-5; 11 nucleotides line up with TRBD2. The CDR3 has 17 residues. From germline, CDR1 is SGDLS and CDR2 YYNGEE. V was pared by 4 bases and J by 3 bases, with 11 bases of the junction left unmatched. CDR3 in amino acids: CASSPGRLAGREETQYF. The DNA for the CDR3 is TGTGCCAGCAGCCCCGGAAGACTAGCGGGGAGAGAAGAGACCCAGTACTTC.

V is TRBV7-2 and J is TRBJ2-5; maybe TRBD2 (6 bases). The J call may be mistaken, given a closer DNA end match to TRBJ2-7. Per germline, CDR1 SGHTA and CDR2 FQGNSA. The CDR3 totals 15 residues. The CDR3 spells CASSYDTGTANEQYF. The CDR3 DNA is TGTGCCAGCAGTTACGATACCGGGACTGCAAACGAGCAGTACTTC.

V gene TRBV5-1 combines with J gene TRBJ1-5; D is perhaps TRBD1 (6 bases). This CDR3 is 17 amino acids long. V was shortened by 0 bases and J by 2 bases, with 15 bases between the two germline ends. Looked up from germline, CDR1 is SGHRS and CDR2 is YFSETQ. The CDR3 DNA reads TGCGCCAGCAGCTTGGGTTCGGGGGCCGAGGGCAATCAGCCCCAGCATTTT. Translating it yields CASSLGSGAEGNQPQHF.

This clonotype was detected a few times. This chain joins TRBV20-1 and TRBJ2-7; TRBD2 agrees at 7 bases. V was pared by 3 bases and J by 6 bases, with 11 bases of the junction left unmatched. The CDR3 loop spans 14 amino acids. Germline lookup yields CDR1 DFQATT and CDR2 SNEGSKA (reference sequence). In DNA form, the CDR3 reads TGCAGTGCTAGGCGCCTAGCGGAGGGAAGCGAGCAGTACTTC. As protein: CSARRLAEGSEQYF.

The CDR3 DNA sequence: TGTGCCAGCAGTCTCGGGACCAAACAAGAGACCCAGTACTTC. Translation gives CASSLGTKQETQYF. The V call is TRBV2, the J call TRBJ2-5; D may be TRBD1 or TRBD2 (5 bases each). The CDR3 is 14 residues long. Germline CDR1 and CDR2: SNHLY and FYNNEI. Trimming stripped 5 bases from V and 2 bases from J, with 12 bases between.

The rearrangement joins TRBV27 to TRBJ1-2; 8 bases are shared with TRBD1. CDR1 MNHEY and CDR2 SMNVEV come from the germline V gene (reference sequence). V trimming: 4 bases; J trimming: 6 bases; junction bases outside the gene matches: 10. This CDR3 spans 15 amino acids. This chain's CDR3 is CASSSPGQGTNGYTF. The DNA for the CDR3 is TGTGCCAGCAGTTCCCCCGGACAGGGAACGAATGGCTACACCTTC.

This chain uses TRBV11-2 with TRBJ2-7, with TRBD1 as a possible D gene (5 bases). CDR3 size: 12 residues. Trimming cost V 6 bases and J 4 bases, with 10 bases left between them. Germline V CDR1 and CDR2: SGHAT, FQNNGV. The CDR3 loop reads CASRETGYEQYF. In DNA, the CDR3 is TGTGCCAGCAGAGAAACAGGATACGAGCAGTACTTC.

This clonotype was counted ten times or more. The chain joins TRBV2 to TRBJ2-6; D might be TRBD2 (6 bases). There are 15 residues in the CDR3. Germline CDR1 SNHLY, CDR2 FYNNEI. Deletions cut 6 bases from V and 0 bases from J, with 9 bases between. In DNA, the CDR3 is TGTGCCAGCAGCAAGGACTACTCTGGGGCCAACGTCCTGACTTTC. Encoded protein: CASSKDYSGANVLTF.

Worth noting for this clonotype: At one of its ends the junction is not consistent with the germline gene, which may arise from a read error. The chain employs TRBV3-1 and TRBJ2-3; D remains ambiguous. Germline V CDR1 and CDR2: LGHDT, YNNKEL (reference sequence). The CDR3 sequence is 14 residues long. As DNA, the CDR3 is TGTGCCGGCAGCCAATCTGTCTCCCCAGATACGCAGTATTTT. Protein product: CAGSQSVSPDTQYF.

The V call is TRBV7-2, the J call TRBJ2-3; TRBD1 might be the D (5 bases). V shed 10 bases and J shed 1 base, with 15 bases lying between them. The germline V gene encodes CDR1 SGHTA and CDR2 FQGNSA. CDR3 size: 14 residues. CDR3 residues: CATKGSRGTDTQYF. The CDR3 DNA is TGTGCCACCAAGGGAAGCAGGGGCACAGATACGCAGTATTTT.

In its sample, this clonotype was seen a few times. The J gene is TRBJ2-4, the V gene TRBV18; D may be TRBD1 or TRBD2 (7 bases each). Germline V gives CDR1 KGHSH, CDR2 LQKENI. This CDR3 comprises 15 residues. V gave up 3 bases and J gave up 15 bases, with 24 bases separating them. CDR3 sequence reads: CASSPRTGEGNERYF. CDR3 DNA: TGTGCCAGCTCACCCAGAACAGGGGAGGGAAACGAGCGGTACTTC.

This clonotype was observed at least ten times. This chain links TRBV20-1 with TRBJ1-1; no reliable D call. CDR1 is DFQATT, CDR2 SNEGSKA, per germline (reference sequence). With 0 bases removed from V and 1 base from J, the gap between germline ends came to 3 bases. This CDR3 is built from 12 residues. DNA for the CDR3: TGCAGTGCTAGAGAAAGGAACACTGAAGCTTTCTTT. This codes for CSARERNTEAFF.

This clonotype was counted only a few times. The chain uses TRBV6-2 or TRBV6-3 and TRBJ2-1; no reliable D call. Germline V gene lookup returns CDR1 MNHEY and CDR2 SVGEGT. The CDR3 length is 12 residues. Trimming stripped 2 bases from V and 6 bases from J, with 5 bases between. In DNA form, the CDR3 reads TGTGCCAGCAGTTACCCCCTCAATGAGCAGTTCTTC. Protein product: CASSYPLNEQFF.

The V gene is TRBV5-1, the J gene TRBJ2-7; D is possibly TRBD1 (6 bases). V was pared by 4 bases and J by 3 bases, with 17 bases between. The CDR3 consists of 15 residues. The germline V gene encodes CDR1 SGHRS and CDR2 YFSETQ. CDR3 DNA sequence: TGCGCCAGCAGCGACGCGGGCCGAGGGGGCTACGAGCAGTACTTC. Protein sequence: CASSDAGRGGYEQYF.

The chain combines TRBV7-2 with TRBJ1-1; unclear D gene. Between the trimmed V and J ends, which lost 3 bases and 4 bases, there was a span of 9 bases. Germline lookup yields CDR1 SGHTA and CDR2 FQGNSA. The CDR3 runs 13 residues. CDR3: CTSSFLDGTEAFF. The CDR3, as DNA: TGTACCAGCAGCTTCTTGGATGGCACTGAAGCTTTCTTT.